The rows below give T cell receptor beta chains drawn from one sample of a study of OX40 agonist ivuxolimab in advanced cancers. Assay: immunoSEQ multiplex PCR; the TCRdb copy retains only in-frame clones and omits some. The sample has approximately 77,000 clones; around 85% are singletons. Specimen: CD4+ or CD8+ T cells sorted from blood, collected in a trial of the OX40 agonist ivuxolimab. The receptors stem from an adult with an advanced solid tumor such as melanoma, head and neck, liver or kidney cancer. CDR3s include the opening cysteine and the closing phenylalanine or tryptophan. D genes are given only for firm matches. Part of the rows lack a size; the others show once, few, many or a class for expanded clones.

>TRBD2|NA|TRBJ2-1|TRBV7-9
CASTSGTSGAQFF
TGTGCCAGCACCTCCGGGACTAGCGGGGCACAGTTCTTC
>NA|NA|TRBJ1-2|TRBV5-1
CASSWGPAEGYTF
TGCGCCAGCAGCTGGGGCCCCGCGGAAGGCTACACCTTC
>TRBD1|NA|TRBJ2-2|TRBV7-9
CASSPIDRDTGELFF
TGTGCCAGCAGCCCCATCGACAGGGACACCGGGGAGCTGTTTTTT
>NA|NA|TRBJ1-1|TRBV28
CASSSVNTEAFF
TGTGCCAGCAGTTCCGTGAACACTGAAGCTTTCTTT
>TRBD2|few|TRBJ2-7|TRBV6-5
CASSRSGGTYEQYF
TGTGCCAGCAGCCGGAGCGGGGGAACCTACGAGCAGTACTTC
>TRBD2|once|TRBJ2-1|TRBV5-1
CASSPGTSGVNEQFF
TGCGCCAGCAGCCCAGGGACTAGCGGGGTCAATGAGCAGTTCTTC
>NA|NA|TRBJ2-7|TRBV7-2
CASSLVRVPSYEQYF
TGTGCCAGCAGCTTAGTAAGGGTTCCCTCCTACGAGCAGTACTTC
>NA|NA|TRBJ1-5|TRBV28
CASTITGGYQPQHF
TGTGCCAGCACTATCACGGGGGGGTATCAGCCCCAGCATTTT
>NA|NA|TRBJ2-2|TRBV11-1
CASSPRVVGELFF
TGTGCCAGCAGTCCGAGGGTTGTCGGGGAGCTGTTTTTT
>NA|NA|TRBJ2-5|TRBV5-4
CAGSRTDQETQYF
TGTGCCGGCTCACGGACAGACCAAGAGACCCAGTACTTC
>NA|NA|TRBJ1-5|TRBV19
CASRSYLGAPQHF
TGTGCCAGTAGGTCGTATTTAGGTGCGCCCCAGCATTTT
>TRBD1|once|TRBJ2-1|TRBV5-4
CASSLGQGGWNEQFF
TGTGCCAGCAGCCTGGGACAGGGAGGATGGAATGAGCAGTTCTTC
>TRBD1|NA|TRBJ1-5|TRBV10-3
CAISDIRTGIGSNQPQHF
TGTGCCATCAGTGATATAAGGACAGGGATCGGTAGCAATCAGCCCCAGCATTTT
>TRBD1|NA|TRBJ1-1|TRBV6-1
CASSERTGLGEAFF
TGTGCCAGCAGTGAAAGGACAGGGTTGGGTGAAGCTTTCTTT
>TRBD2|NA|TRBJ2-2|TRBV19
CASKIPRSGANTGELFF
TGTGCCAGTAAAATACCGCGAAGCGGGGCGAACACCGGGGAGCTGTTTTTT
>TRBD2|once|TRBJ2-5|TRBV2
CATGAGRIQETQYF
TGTGCCACCGGAGCGGGACGGATCCAAGAGACCCAGTACTTC
>NA|NA|TRBJ1-1|TRBV5-1
CASSLDFSWNTEAFF
TGCGCCAGCAGCTTGGACTTCTCCTGGAACACTGAAGCTTTCTTT
>TRBD1|NA|TRBJ1-4|TRBV5-4
CASRDRAEEKLFF
TGTGCCAGCCGGGACAGGGCTGAAGAAAAACTGTTTTTT
>NA|NA|TRBJ1-5|TRBV19
CASTLGGFYQPQHF
TGTGCCAGTACCTTAGGTGGGTTTTATCAGCCCCAGCATTTT
>TRBD2|NA|TRBJ2-7|TRBV7-2
CASSLGLAVGEQYF
TGTGCCAGCAGCTTAGGACTAGCGGTGGGAGAGCAGTACTTC
>TRBD1|NA|TRBJ2-7|TRBV13
CASTYRGVYEQYF
TGTGCCAGCACCTACAGGGGGGTCTACGAGCAGTACTTC
>NA|once|TRBJ1-1|TRBV28
CASSLIKGTEAFF
TGTGCCAGCAGTTTAATAAAAGGCACTGAAGCTTTCTTT
>NA|NA|TRBJ2-1|TRBV6-6
CASSYQDTTYNEQFF
TGTGCCAGCAGTTATCAGGACACCACATACAATGAGCAGTTCTTC
>NA|NA|TRBJ1-1|TRBV18
CASSPSLTGKNTEAFF
TGTGCCAGCTCACCTTCTTTGACAGGAAAGAACACTGAAGCTTTCTTT
>NA|NA|TRBJ1-1|TRBV11-2
CASSVYRVSFDTEAFF
TGTGCCAGCAGCGTTTACAGGGTTTCATTCGACACTGAAGCTTTCTTT
>NA|NA|TRBJ1-2|TRBV30
CAWSVRRGVNGYTF
TGTGCCTGGAGTGTAAGGAGGGGAGTGAATGGCTACACCTTC
>NA|once|TRBJ2-2|TRBV19
CASNNRGANTGELFF
TGTGCCAGTAATAATAGGGGGGCTAACACCGGGGAGCTGTTTTTT
>TRBD2|NA|TRBJ2-3|TRBV5-1
CASSLKRLAGGSTDTQYF
TGCGCCAGCAGCTTGAAGCGACTAGCGGGAGGCAGCACAGATACGCAGTATTTT
>NA|NA|TRBJ2-3|TRBV29-1
CSVAIGGATDTQYF
TGCAGCGTAGCAATAGGGGGGGCTACAGATACGCAGTATTTT
>NA|NA|TRBJ2-5|TRBV7-9
CASSFGQGETQYF
TGTGCCAGCAGCTTCGGGCAGGGGGAGACCCAGTACTTC
>NA|NA|TRBJ1-6|TRBV10-2
CASSELVGNSPLHF
TGCGCCAGCAGTGAGTTGGTAGGGAACTCACCCCTCCACTTT
>NA|NA|TRBJ2-7|TRBV6-6
CASSYSAGAYEQYF
TGTGCCAGCAGTTACTCTGCAGGGGCCTACGAGCAGTACTTC
>NA|NA|TRBJ2-2|TRBV7-3
CASNSGAGTGELFF
TGTGCCAGCAACTCAGGGGCGGGGACCGGGGAGCTGTTTTTT
>NA|NA|TRBJ1-5|TRBV5-6
CASSSLQGSNQPQHF
TGTGCCAGCAGCTCTCTCCAGGGGAGCAATCAGCCCCAGCATTTT
>NA|NA|TRBJ2-2|TRBV18
CASSLGQNTGELFF
TGTGCCAGCTCACTGGGACAGAACACCGGGGAGCTGTTTTTT
>TRBD1|few|TRBJ1-1|TRBV11-2
CASSLGRQGARFF
TGTGCCAGCAGCTTAGGCAGACAGGGAGCTCGCTTCTTT
>NA|NA|TRBJ2-6|TRBV9
CASSENPLSGANVLTF
TGTGCCAGCAGCGAAAACCCTCTATCTGGGGCCAACGTCCTGACTTTC
>NA|NA|TRBJ2-1|TRBV12-5
CASALNGGSYNEQFF
TGTGCTAGTGCCCTGAATGGCGGCTCCTACAATGAGCAGTTCTTC
>NA|NA|TRBJ1-1|TRBV5-1
CASSVPEMNTEAFF
TGCGCCAGCAGCGTCCCTGAAATGAACACTGAAGCTTTCTTT
>NA|NA|TRBJ2-2|TRBV19
CASSPLRGADTGELFF
TGTGCCAGTAGTCCCCTTCGAGGGGCGGACACCGGGGAGCTGTTTTTT
>TRBD1|NA|TRBJ1-1|TRBV30
CAWSGDRGHNTEAFF
TGTGCCTGGAGTGGGGACAGGGGACACAACACTGAAGCTTTCTTT
>NA|NA|TRBJ2-2|TRBV5-1
CASSLRQGSSTGELFF
TGCGCCAGCAGCTTGAGGCAGGGTAGTAGCACCGGGGAGCTGTTTTTT
>NA|NA|TRBJ1-3|TRBV5-4
CASSLGTYSSSGNTIYF
TGTGCCAGCAGCCTCGGAACCTACTCGAGCTCTGGAAACACCATATATTTT
>TRBD2|NA|TRBJ2-3|TRBV19
CASSLRGGGGDTQYF
TGTGCCAGTAGTCTCCGGGGGGGCGGAGGAGATACGCAGTATTTT
>NA|once|TRBJ1-2|TRBV20-1
CSARDWGGYTF
TGCAGTGCTAGAGATTGGGGGGGCTACACCTTC
>NA|NA|TRBJ1-1|TRBV7-3
CASSLTENTEAFF
TGTGCCAGCAGCCTAACAGAGAACACTGAAGCTTTCTTT
>NA|NA|TRBJ1-1|TRBV11-3
CASSNNKNTEAFF
TGTGCCAGCAGCAACAACAAGAACACTGAAGCTTTCTTT
>TRBD1|once|TRBJ2-1|TRBV2
CASRLQGAWIGEQFF
TGTGCCAGCAGACTACAGGGGGCGTGGATAGGTGAGCAGTTCTTC
>NA|NA|TRBJ2-5|TRBV30
CAWSTVQGQETQYF
TGTGCCTGGAGCACGGTGCAGGGGCAAGAGACCCAGTACTTC
>TRBD1|NA|TRBJ2-7|TRBV14
CASSHPGQGSYEQYF
TGTGCCAGCAGCCATCCCGGACAGGGTTCCTACGAGCAGTACTTC
>TRBD1|NA|TRBJ2-4|TRBV28
CASSSPGTGAIQYF
TGTGCCAGCAGTTCACCTGGGACAGGGGCCATTCAGTACTTC
>TRBD1|NA|TRBJ2-7|TRBV7-9
CASSLGDRVTYEQYF
TGTGCCAGCAGCTTAGGGGACAGGGTAACCTACGAGCAGTACTTC
>TRBD2|NA|TRBJ2-7|TRBV10-3
CAITGLAGGPKYEQYF
TGTGCCATCACCGGACTAGCGGGAGGGCCGAAATACGAGCAGTACTTC
>NA|NA|TRBJ1-1|TRBV5-6
CASSFRSIYTEAFF
TGTGCCAGCAGCTTCCGGTCCATCTACACTGAAGCTTTCTTT
>TRBD2|NA|TRBJ2-5|TRBV5-4
CASSLNGGRGQETQYF
TGTGCCAGCAGCTTGAATGGCGGGAGGGGCCAAGAGACCCAGTACTTC